A single sample gave rise to the 18 T cell receptor beta chains below, sequenced in a study of T cells in Graves' hyperthyroidism and ophthalmopathy. Template material for amplifying TCR beta CDR3 regions consisted of RNA transcripts. TCR CDR3 regions were first amplified by RT-PCR with HTBI primers. TCRdb re-analysed the multiplex PCR reads in MiXCR, keeping a single row per CDR3 protein. In the table there are approximately 370,000 distinct CDR3 sequences, 15% of which are singletons. Sequencing was carried out using blood. The source of these receptors is a woman aged 25 to 39 with Graves' hyperthyroidism.

This clonotype showed up many times. The chain recombines TRBV2 with TRBJ2-7; D not certain. Germline V gives CDR1 SNHLY, CDR2 FYNNEI. V was shortened by 4 bases and J by 2 bases, with 9 bases between the two germline ends. The CDR3 spans 13 residues. The CDR3 DNA follows: TGTGCCAGCAGTGGAGTTGCCGCCTACGAGCAGTACTTC. Translating it yields CASSGVAAYEQYF.

A remark on this clonotype: This may arise from a read error, as a much more abundant clone is one base away. The V gene is TRBV7-3, the J gene TRBJ2-2, with 7 bases matching TRBD1. Per the germline V gene, CDR1 is SGHTA and CDR2 is FQGTGA. This CDR3 is built from 15 residues. The CDR3: CASSPTLQGTGEPFF. In DNA, the CDR3 is TGTGCCAGCAGCCCTACGCTACAGGGGACCGGGGAGCCGTTTTTT.

This clonotype occurred many times. The chain is built from TRBV18 and TRBJ2-7; 7 bases are shared with TRBD1. The V gene's germline CDR1 is KGHSH and CDR2 LQKENI. V lost 6 bases to trimming and J lost 5 bases; unmatched junction nucleotides: 13. This CDR3 contains 15 residues. CDR3 DNA sequence: TGTGCCAGCTCTCCTGGACAGGAAAGGCCTCACGAGCAGTACTTC. Its translation: CASSPGQERPHEQYF.

This clonotype was counted a few times. CDR3 residues: CAISGRDMGNEQFF. The CDR3 region has the DNA TGTGCCATCAGTGGGAGGGATATGGGCAATGAGCAGTTCTTC. The chain has TRBV10-3 and TRBJ2-1, with a possible D match to TRBD2 (6 bases). The germline V gene has CDR1 ENHRY and CDR2 SYGVKD. The CDR3 consists of 14 residues. Trimming cost V 4 bases and J 6 bases, with 13 bases left between them.

The sample holds many counts of this clonotype. The rearrangement links TRBV3-1 to TRBJ2-2; weak D call: TRBD2 (6 bases). The CDR3 loop spans 15 amino acids. Trimming left V 1 base short and J 5 bases short, with 11 bases between. Germline V gene data show CDR1 as LGHDT and CDR2 as YNNKEL (reference sequence). The DNA of the CDR3 is TGTGCCAGCAGCCAAGGGACGGCGGGGACCGGGGAGCTGTTTTTT. As protein: CASSQGTAGTGELFF. Looking up the rest from reference TRBV3-1 and TRBJ2-2 gives the full variable domain: DTAVSQTPKYLVTQMGNDKSIKCEQNLGHDTMYWYKQDSKKFLKIMFSYNNKELIINETVPNRFSPKSPDKAHLNLHINSLELGDSAVYFCASSQGTAGTGELFFGEGSRLTVL.

This clonotype was counted many times. The CDR3 sequence: CASSPRSQFQETQYF. Here the CDR3 DNA reads TGTGCCAGCTCACCACGTTCGCAGTTCCAAGAGACCCAGTACTTC. This sequence joins TRBV18 and TRBJ2-5; D remains unclear. CDR3 size: 15 residues. The V end was cut by 1 base, the J end by 1 base, with 10 bases between. CDR1 KGHSH and CDR2 LQKENI come from the germline V gene. The variable domain in full, completed from reference TRBV18 and TRBJ2-5, reads NAGVMQNPRHLVRRRGQEARLRCSPMKGHSHVYWYRQLPEEGLKFMVYLQKENIIDESGMPKERFSAEFPKEGPSILRIQQVVRGDSAAYFCASSPRSQFQETQYFGPGTRLLVL.

As regards this clonotype: Mismatch with germline at one junction end may stem from a read error. The CDR3 reads CVSSPQNIQYF. CDR3 DNA sequence: TGCGTCAGCAGCCCCCAAAACATTCAGTACTTC. V and J are TRBV2 and TRBJ2-4; D gene uncertain. CDR1 is SNHLY and CDR2 is FYNNEI in the germline V gene. The CDR3 is 11 amino acids. The full variable domain, in which reference TRBV2 and TRBJ2-4 provide the parts outside the CDR3, is EPEVTQTPSHQVTQMGQEVILRCVPISNHLYFYWYRQILGQKVEFLVSFYNNEISEKSEIFDDQFSVERPDGSNFTLKIRSTKLEDSAMYFCVSSPQNIQYFGAGTRLSVL.

This chain joins TRBV6-1 and TRBJ2-7; TRBD1 matches at 10 bases. V trimming: 6 bases; J trimming: 2 bases; junction bases outside the gene matches: 10. The CDR3 spans 16 residues. The germline V gene has CDR1 MNHNS and CDR2 SASEGT. The chain's CDR3 is CASRGQGMDSPYEQYF. CDR3 bases: TGTGCCAGCAGGGGACAGGGGATGGACAGTCCCTACGAGCAGTACTTC.

In this sample, this clonotype turned up a few times. The genes are TRBV7-8 and TRBJ2-2; TRBD2 might be the D (5 bases). Germline assignment: CDR1 SGHVS and CDR2 FQNEAQ. The CDR3 is 15 amino acids. Between the trimmed V and J ends, which lost 5 bases and 0 bases, there was a span of 10 bases. The CDR3 DNA is TGTGCCAGCAGCGGACGGGATACGAACACCGGGGAGCTGTTTTTT. It codes for CASSGRDTNTGELFF.

This clonotype was seen at least ten times. The gene calls are TRBV7-9 and TRBJ2-1, with D possibly matching TRBD2 (6 bases). V lost 3 bases to trimming and J lost 7 bases, with 16 bases between them. This CDR3 comprises 15 residues. In germline, CDR1 is SEHNR, CDR2 FQNEAQ (reference sequence). Here the CDR3 DNA reads TGTGCCAGCAGCTTCGGCTATCGCGGGAAGAATGAGCAGTTCTTC. It yields the protein CASSFGYRGKNEQFF.

In this sample, this clonotype turned up many times. This rearrangement joins TRBV10-2 to TRBJ2-1; 9 bases fit TRBD1. Germline V gene sequence: CDR1 WSHSY, CDR2 SAAADI. The junction had 5 bases not matched to a gene; V was cut back by 6 bases and J by 5 bases. CDR3 size: 14 residues. CDR3 region: CASRTGGVNNEQFF. In DNA form, the CDR3 reads TGCGCCAGCAGAACAGGGGGCGTGAACAATGAGCAGTTCTTC.

This clonotype was seen a few times. The chain recombines TRBV7-9 with TRBJ2-5, with D hard to call. The CDR3 covers 12 residues. The germline V and J ends were trimmed by 5 bases and 1 base, with 5 bases remaining between them. Per the germline V gene, CDR1 is SEHNR and CDR2 is FQNEAQ (reference sequence). CDR3 nucleotide sequence: TGTGCCAGCAGCCACCCCCAAGAGACCCAGTACTTC. It yields the protein CASSHPQETQYF.

The gene calls are TRBV2 and TRBJ2-3, with 10 bases identical to TRBD2. Losses at the gene ends were 6 bases for V and 3 bases for J; bases not matched to a gene: 6. The CDR3 contains 15 residues. Germline V gene lookup returns CDR1 SNHLY and CDR2 FYNNEI. The chain's CDR3 is CASSAGAGGTDTQYF. The CDR3 nucleotides are TGTGCCAGCAGCGCCGGAGCGGGAGGGACAGATACGCAGTATTTT.

This clonotype was seen ten or more times. This chain links TRBV28 with TRBJ2-1; 9 bases map to TRBD2. The length of the CDR3 is 19 residues. CDR1 and CDR2 (germline): MDHEN, SYDVKM. Trimming took 6 bases from V and 8 from J; bases not matched to a gene: 23. The CDR3 coding sequence is TGTGCCAGCAGCCCCATGGGGCACAGAGTTAGCGGGAGTATCTATGAGCAGTTCTTC. The encoded protein is CASSPMGHRVSGSIYEQFF.

Ten or more counts support this clonotype. V is TRBV6-1 and J is TRBJ2-7; possibly TRBD1 for D (6 bases). V lost 6 bases and J 2 bases, leaving 8 bases between the germline ends. This CDR3 is built from 12 residues. Germline assignment: CDR1 MNHNS and CDR2 SASEGT. The CDR3 is CASRRDTYEQYF. The CDR3 DNA sequence: TGTGCCAGCAGACGGGACACCTACGAGCAGTACTTC.

This clonotype has a handful of counts. The rearrangement uses TRBV9 and TRBJ1-2; 9 bases match TRBD1. V lost 3 bases to trimming and J lost 4 bases; unmatched junction nucleotides: 10. The CDR3 sequence is 16 residues long. Germline lookup yields CDR1 SGDLS and CDR2 YYNGEE. CDR3 DNA: TGTGCCAGCAGCGCAAACAGGGGGCGGAGTAGCTATGGCTACACCTTC. It encodes CASSANRGRSSYGYTF.

This clonotype was seen many times. The V and J genes are TRBV28 and TRBJ2-7; 7 nucleotides match TRBD2. Germline CDR1 is MDHEN and CDR2 is SYDVKM. With V trimmed by 3 bases and J by 1 base, 6 bases remained unmatched. This CDR3 region has 15 residues. The CDR3 DNA is TGTGCCAGCAGTTTGGGGGGGTCGCAGTCCTACGAGCAGTACTTC. This encodes CASSLGGSQSYEQYF. The complete variable domain, with remaining parts taken from reference TRBV28 and TRBJ2-7, reads DVKVTQSSRYLVKRTGEKVFLECVQDMDHENMFWYRQDPGLGLRLIYFSYDVKMKEKGDIPEGYSVSREKKERFSLILESASTNQTSMYLCASSLGGSQSYEQYFGPGTRLTVT.

To note about this clonotype: This sequence may be a read error, since a much larger clone differs from it by one base. This sequence joins TRBV7-2 and TRBJ2-1, with D perhaps matching TRBD1 (6 bases). The V end was cut by 4 bases, the J end by 10 bases, with 14 bases between. CDR3 length: 13 amino acids. Germline V gene data show CDR1 as SGHTA and CDR2 as FQGNSA. CDR3 sequence reads: CASSSSRGWEQFF. The CDR3 DNA is TGTGCCAGCAGCTCCTCCAGGGGCTGGGAGCAGTTCTTC.